The 11 T cell receptor beta chains in this list originate from one sample, sequenced in a study of blood T cell repertoires in COVID-19. The assay was immunoSEQ multiplex PCR, and TCRdb's table has in-frame clones only and misses some. The data contain almost 50,000 clones, roughly 84% of them singletons. Sequenced sample: peripheral blood. The origin of the receptors is a middle-aged man with acute or convalescent COVID-19.

The V gene is TRBV7-9, the J gene TRBJ2-2, with D hard to call. Between the trimmed V and J ends, which lost 1 base and 6 bases, there was a span of 12 bases. In germline, CDR1 is SEHNR, CDR2 FQNEAQ (reference sequence). The CDR3 runs to 15 residues. CDR3 in DNA: TGTGCCAGCAGCTTAGAGCTAGTAATCGCCGGGGAGCTGTTTTTT. Residues: CASSLELVIAGELFF.

This rearrangement joins TRBV18 to TRBJ1-6, with D possibly being TRBD1 (6 bases). The CDR3 covers 15 residues. Per the germline V gene, CDR1 is KGHSH and CDR2 is LQKENI. V gave up 5 bases and J gave up 9 bases, with 17 bases separating them. In nucleotides, the CDR3 is TGTGCCAGCTCATTTTCAGGGGTGAATGGTTCACCCCTCCACTTT. Translated, it gives CASSFSGVNGSPLHF.

The V and J genes are TRBV29-1 and TRBJ2-2; 10 nucleotides align to TRBD2. Germline CDR1 SQVTM, CDR2 ANQGSEA. Trimming took 4 bases from V and 3 from J; bases not matched to a gene: 8. The CDR3 extends over 16 amino acids. The CDR3 DNA reads TGCAGCGTTGGCCGGGGACTAGCGTTGGACACCGGGGAGCTGTTTTTT. Translated: CSVGRGLALDTGELFF.

The CDR3 loop is CASSQGDRGKGETQYF. As DNA, the CDR3 is TGTGCCAGCAGCCAAGGGGACAGGGGGAAGGGGGAGACCCAGTACTTC. The V gene is TRBV4-2, the J gene TRBJ2-5; 11 positions agree with TRBD1. The V segment lost 1 base and the J segment 5 bases; nucleotides outside the gene matches: 6. The CDR3 runs 16 residues. Germline V gene sequence: CDR1 LGHNA, CDR2 YNFKEQ.

The rearrangement uses TRBV6-4 and TRBJ1-2, with TRBD1 matching 12 bases. V shed 2 bases and J 7 bases; nucleotides not matched to a gene: 5. The length of the CDR3 is 15 residues. The germline gives CDR1 MRHNA, CDR2 SNTAGT. In DNA form, the CDR3 reads TGTGCCAGCAGTGACGGGACAGGGGGCCGTGGTGGCTACACCTTC. Encoded protein: CASSDGTGGRGGYTF.

The gene calls are TRBV19 and TRBJ1-4; D remains ambiguous. Germline V CDR1 and CDR2: LNHDA, SQIVND (reference sequence). CDR3 length equals 15 residues. V gave up 5 bases and J gave up 5 bases, with 15 bases separating them. The CDR3: CASSDRLRYNEKLFF. The CDR3 coding sequence is TGTGCCAGTAGTGACCGACTGAGATACAATGAAAAACTGTTTTTT.

The rearrangement links TRBV10-2 to TRBJ1-2; TRBD1 matches 8 bases. Germline CDR1 is WSHSY and CDR2 is SAAADI. The CDR3 has 13 amino acids. Losses at the gene ends were 5 bases for V and 4 bases for J; bases not matched to a gene: 3. The CDR3 loop reads CASSPDRAYGYTF. Here the CDR3 DNA reads TGCGCCAGCAGTCCGGACAGGGCCTATGGCTACACCTTC.

This sequence joins TRBV6-2 or TRBV6-3 and TRBJ1-2; tentatively, D is TRBD1 (5 bases). The CDR3 length is 13 residues. Germline assignment: CDR1 MNHEY and CDR2 SVGEGT. Trimming left V 4 bases short and J 7 bases short, with 13 bases between. The CDR3 nucleotides are TGTGCCAGCAGTTTCCGACAGTGGGGTGGCTACACCTTC. Its protein is CASSFRQWGGYTF.

The chain employs TRBV7-2 and TRBJ1-2; 10 bases align to TRBD1. The V segment lost 5 bases and the J segment 6 bases; nucleotides outside the gene matches: 9. This CDR3 has 15 amino acids. CDR1 is SGHTA, CDR2 FQGNSA, per germline. The CDR3 DNA reads TGTGCCAGCAGCCCTACTGCCGGGACAGGGGATGGCTACACCTTC. Translated, it gives CASSPTAGTGDGYTF.

The J gene is TRBJ1-2, the V gene TRBV10-1; 7 nucleotides agree with TRBD1. Germline lookup yields CDR1 WNHNN and CDR2 SYGVQD (reference sequence). With V trimmed by 4 bases and J by 7 bases, 0 bases remained unmatched. This CDR3 region has 11 residues. This CDR3 reads CASSGQGGYTF. CDR3 nucleotides: TGCGCCAGCAGTGGACAGGGTGGCTACACCTTC.

CDR3 nucleotide sequence: TGTGCCACCAGTGATGTGGGAGGCTATGGCTACACCTTC. Protein sequence: CATSDVGGYGYTF. The chain carries TRBV24-1 and TRBJ1-2; the D is unclear. Between the trimmed V and J ends, which lost 3 bases and 4 bases, there was a span of 8 bases. CDR1 is KGHDR and CDR2 is SFDVKD in the germline V gene. This CDR3 spans 13 amino acids.